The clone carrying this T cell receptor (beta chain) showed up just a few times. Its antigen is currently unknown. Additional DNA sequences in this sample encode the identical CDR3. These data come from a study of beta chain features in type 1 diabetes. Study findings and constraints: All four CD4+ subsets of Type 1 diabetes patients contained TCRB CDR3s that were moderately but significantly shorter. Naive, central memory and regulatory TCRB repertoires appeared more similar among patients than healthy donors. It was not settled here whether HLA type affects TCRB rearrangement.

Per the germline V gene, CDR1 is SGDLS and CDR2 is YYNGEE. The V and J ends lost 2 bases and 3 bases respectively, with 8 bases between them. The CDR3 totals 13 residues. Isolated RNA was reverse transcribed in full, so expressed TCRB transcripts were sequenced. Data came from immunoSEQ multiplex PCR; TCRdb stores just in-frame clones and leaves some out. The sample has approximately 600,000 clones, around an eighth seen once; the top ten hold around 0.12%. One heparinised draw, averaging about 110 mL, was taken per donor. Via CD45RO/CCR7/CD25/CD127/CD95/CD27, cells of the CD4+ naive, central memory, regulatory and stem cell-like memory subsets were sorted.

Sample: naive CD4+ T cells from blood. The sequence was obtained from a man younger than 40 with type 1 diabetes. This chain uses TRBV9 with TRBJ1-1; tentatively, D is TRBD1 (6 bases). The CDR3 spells CASSVRGDTEAFF. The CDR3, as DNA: TGTGCCAGCAGCGTCAGGGGAGACACTGAAGCTTTCTTT. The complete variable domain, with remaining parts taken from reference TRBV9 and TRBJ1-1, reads DSGVTQTPKHLITATGQRVTLRCSPRSGDLSVYWYQQSLDQGLQFLIQYYNGEERAKGNILERFSAQQFPDLHSELNLSSLELGDSALYFCASSVRGDTEAFFGQGTRLTVV.